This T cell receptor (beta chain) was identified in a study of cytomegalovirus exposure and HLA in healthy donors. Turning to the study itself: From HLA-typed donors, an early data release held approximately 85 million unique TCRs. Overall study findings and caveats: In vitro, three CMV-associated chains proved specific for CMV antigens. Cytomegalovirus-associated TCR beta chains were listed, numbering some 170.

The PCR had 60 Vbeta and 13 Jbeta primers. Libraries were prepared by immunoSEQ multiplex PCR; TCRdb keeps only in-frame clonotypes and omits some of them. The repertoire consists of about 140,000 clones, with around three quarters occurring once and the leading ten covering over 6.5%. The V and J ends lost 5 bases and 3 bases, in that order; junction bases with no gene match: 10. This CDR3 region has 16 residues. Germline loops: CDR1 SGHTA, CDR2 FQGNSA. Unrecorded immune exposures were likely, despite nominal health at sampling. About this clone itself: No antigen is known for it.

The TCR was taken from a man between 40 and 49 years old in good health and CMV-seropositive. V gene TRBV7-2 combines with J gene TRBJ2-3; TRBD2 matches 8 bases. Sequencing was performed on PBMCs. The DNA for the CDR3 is TGTGCCAGCAGCCCCGGCCCGAGCGGGGGAACAGATACGCAGTATTTT. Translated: CASSPGPSGGTDTQYF. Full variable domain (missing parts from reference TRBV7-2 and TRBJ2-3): GAGVSQSPSNKVTEKGKDVELRCDPISGHTALYWYRQSLGQGLEFLIYFQGNSAPDKSGLPSDRFSAERTGGSVSTLTIQRTQQEDSAVYLCASSPGPSGGTDTQYFGPGTRLTVL.